This passage covers 3 T cell receptor beta chains from one sample sequenced in a study of graft-versus-host responses after intestinal transplantation. Libraries were prepared by immunoSEQ multiplex PCR; TCRdb keeps only in-frame clonotypes and omits some of them. The profile shows under 15,000 clones, 93% of them singletons. The starting material was PBMCs, obtained 950 to 1,300 days after intestinal transplantation. The receptors were gathered from a human patient who received an intestinal transplant, so some T cells may come from the graft donor.

This clone was picked up a small number of times. The chain carries TRBV10-3 and TRBJ1-6; D unclear. V lost 0 bases and J 10 bases, leaving 4 bases between the germline ends. Germline CDR1 reads ENHRY; CDR2 reads SYGVKD. CDR3 length: 12 amino acids. CDR3 nucleotide sequence: TGTGCCATCAGTGAGTCGAGCTCACCCCTCCACTTT. Encoded protein: CAISESSSPLHF.

The chain couples TRBV27 to TRBJ1-1; D uncertain. V was shortened by 5 bases and J by 10 bases, with 11 bases between the two germline ends. The CDR3 runs to 11 residues. Germline V lookup: CDR1 MNHEY, CDR2 SMNVEV (reference sequence). The CDR3 DNA sequence: TGTGCCAGCAGTCCCGGGTCGGGAGCTTTCTTT. Translating gives CASSPGSGAFF.

V and J are TRBV5-8 and TRBJ1-2; D is uncertain. The germline V gene has CDR1 SGHTS and CDR2 YDEGEE. V lost 7 bases to trimming and J lost 4 bases, with 11 bases between them. The CDR3 consists of 12 residues. Here the CDR3 DNA reads TGTGCCAGCCTAAAGAGAGGCTATGGCTACACCTTC. It translates to CASLKRGYGYTF. The entire variable domain, with the rest obtained from reference TRBV5-8 and TRBJ1-2, is as follows: EAGVTQSPTHLIKTRGQQATLRCSPISGHTSVYWYQQALGLGLQFLLWYDEGEERNRGNFPPRFSGRQFPNYSSELNVNALELEDSALYLCASLKRGYGYTFGSGTRLTVV.